This T cell receptor beta chain was documented in a study of T cell changes during pregnancy in multiple sclerosis. Profiled with immunoSEQ multiplex PCR; TCRdb holds only in-frame clones, not every one. Among about 64,000 clones listed, about 96% were seen once. Germline CDR1 reads MNHEY; CDR2 reads SMNVEV (reference sequence). The CDR3 totals 14 residues. Trimming took 8 bases from V and 2 from J; bases not matched to a gene: 7. V usage is TRBV27 and J usage is TRBJ2-3; 7 bases align to TRBD1. The sequence was collected from a female donor with multiple sclerosis, enrolled in a pregnancy study. The input for sequencing was CD8+ T cells from peripheral blood mononuclear cells, taken after pregnancy. The CDR3 bases are TGTGCCAGCCGACCGGGACAGCCCACAGATACGCAGTATTTT. Translated, it gives CASRPGQPTDTQYF.